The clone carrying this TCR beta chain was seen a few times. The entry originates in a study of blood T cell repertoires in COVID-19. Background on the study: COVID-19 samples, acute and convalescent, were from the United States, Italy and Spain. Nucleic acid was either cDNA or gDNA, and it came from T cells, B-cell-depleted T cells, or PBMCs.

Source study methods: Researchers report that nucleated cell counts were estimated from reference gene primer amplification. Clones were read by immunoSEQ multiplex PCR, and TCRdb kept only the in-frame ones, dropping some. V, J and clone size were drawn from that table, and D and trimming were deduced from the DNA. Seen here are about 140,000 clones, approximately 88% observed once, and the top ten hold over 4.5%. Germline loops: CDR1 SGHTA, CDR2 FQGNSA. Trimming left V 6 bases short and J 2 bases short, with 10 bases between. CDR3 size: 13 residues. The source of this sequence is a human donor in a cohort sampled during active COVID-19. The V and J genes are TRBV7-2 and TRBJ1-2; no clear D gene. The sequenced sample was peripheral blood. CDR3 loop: CASSSTMNYGYTF. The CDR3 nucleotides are TGTGCCAGCAGTTCGACTATGAACTATGGCTACACCTTC.